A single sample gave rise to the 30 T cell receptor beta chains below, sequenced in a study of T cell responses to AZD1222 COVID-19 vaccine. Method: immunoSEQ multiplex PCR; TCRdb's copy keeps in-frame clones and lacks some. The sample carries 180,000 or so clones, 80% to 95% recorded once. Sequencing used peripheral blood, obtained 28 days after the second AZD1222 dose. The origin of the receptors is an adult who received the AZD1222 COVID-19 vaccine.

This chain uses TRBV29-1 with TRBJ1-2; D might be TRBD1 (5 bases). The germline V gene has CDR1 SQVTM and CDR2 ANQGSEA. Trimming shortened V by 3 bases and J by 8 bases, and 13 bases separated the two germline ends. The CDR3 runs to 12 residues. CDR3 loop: CSVDVGAQGYTF. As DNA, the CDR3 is TGCAGCGTTGACGTTGGGGCACAGGGCTACACCTTC.

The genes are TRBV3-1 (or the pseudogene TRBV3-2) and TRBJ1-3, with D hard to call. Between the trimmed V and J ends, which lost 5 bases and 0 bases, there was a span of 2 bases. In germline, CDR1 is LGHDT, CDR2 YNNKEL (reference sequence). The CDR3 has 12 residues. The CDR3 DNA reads TGTGCCAGCAGCGCCTCTGGAAACACCATATATTTT. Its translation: CASSASGNTIYF.

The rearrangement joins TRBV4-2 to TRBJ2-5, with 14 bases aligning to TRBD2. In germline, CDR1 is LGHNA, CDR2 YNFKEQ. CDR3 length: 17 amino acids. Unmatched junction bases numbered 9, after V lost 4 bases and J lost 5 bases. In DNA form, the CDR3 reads TGTGCCAGCAGCCTTGGGACTAGCGGGGGAGAGTGGGAGACCCAGTACTTC. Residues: CASSLGTSGGEWETQYF.

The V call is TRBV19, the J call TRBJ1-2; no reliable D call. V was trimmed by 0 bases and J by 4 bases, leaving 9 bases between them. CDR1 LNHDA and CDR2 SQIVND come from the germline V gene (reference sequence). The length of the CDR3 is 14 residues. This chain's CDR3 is CASSIDYRAYGYTF. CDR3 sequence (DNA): TGTGCCAGTAGTATAGATTATCGGGCCTATGGCTACACCTTC.

The CDR3 is CASSVSSYEQYF. DNA of the CDR3: TGCGCCAGCAGCGTGAGCTCCTACGAGCAGTACTTC. The chain recombines TRBV5-1 with TRBJ2-7, with D unresolved. Trimming shortened V by 4 bases and J by 0 bases, and 5 bases separated the two germline ends. This CDR3 is built from 12 residues. Germline-derived CDR1 and CDR2 are SGHRS and YFSETQ. Full variable domain (outside the CDR3, taken from reference TRBV5-1 and TRBJ2-7): KAGVTQTPRYLIKTRGQQVTLSCSPISGHRSVSWYQQTPGQGLQFLFEYFSETQRNKGNFPGRFSGRQFSNSRSEMNVSTLELGDSALYLCASSVSSYEQYFGPGTRLTVT.

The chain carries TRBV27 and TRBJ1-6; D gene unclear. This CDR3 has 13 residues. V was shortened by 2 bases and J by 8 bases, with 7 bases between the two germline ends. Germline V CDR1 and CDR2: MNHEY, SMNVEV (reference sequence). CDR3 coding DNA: TGTGCCAGCAGTTTAGACATCTATTCACCCCTCCACTTT. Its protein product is CASSLDIYSPLHF.

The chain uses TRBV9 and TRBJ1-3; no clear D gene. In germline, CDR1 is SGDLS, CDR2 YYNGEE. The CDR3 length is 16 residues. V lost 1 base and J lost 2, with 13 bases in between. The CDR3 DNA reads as TGTGCCAGCAGCGTACGGTCCGCAGGCCCTGGAAACACCATATATTTT. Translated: CASSVRSAGPGNTIYF.

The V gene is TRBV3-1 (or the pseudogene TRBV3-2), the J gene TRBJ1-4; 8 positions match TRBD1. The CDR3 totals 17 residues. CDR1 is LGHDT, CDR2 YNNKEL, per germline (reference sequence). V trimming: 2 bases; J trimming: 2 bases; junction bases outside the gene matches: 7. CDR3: CASSQSGQGPTNEKLFF. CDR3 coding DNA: TGTGCCAGCAGCCAAAGCGGACAGGGCCCCACTAATGAAAAACTGTTTTTT.

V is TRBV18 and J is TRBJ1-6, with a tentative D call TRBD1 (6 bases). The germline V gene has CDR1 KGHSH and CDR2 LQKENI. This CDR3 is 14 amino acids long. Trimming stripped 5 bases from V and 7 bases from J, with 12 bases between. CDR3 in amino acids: CASSGGRGNSPLHF. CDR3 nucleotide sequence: TGTGCCAGCTCAGGGGGCCGGGGCAATTCACCCCTCCACTTT.

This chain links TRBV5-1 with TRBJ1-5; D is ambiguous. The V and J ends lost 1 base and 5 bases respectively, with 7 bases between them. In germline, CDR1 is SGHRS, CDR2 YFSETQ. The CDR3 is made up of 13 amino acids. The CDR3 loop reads CASSLNGDQPQHF. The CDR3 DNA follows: TGCGCCAGCAGCTTGAACGGAGATCAGCCCCAGCATTTT.

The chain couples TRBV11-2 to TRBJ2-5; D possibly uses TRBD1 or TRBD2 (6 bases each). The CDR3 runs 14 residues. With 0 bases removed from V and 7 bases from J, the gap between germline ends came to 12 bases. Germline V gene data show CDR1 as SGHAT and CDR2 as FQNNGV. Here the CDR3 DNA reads TGTGCCAGCAGCTTAGATTTCGAGGGGGGGACCCAGTACTTC. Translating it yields CASSLDFEGGTQYF.

The CDR3 DNA reads as TGTGCCAGCAGCTTGGGGGGTTGGGCAGATACGCAGTATTTT. Amino acid sequence: CASSLGGWADTQYF. This chain links TRBV5-4 with TRBJ2-3; D gene uncertain. Trimming stripped 0 bases from V and 4 bases from J, with 9 bases between. This CDR3 comprises 14 residues. CDR1 and CDR2 (germline): SGHNT, YYREEE (reference sequence).

In DNA, the CDR3 is TGTGCCAGCAGTTACGGCGTCTTGCAGCCCCAGCATTTT. It translates to CASSYGVLQPQHF. The V call is TRBV6-2 or TRBV6-3, the J call TRBJ1-5; no firm D call. The length of the CDR3 is 13 residues. CDR1 and CDR2 (germline): MNHEY, SVGEGT. V lost 2 bases and J 7 bases, leaving 9 bases between the germline ends.

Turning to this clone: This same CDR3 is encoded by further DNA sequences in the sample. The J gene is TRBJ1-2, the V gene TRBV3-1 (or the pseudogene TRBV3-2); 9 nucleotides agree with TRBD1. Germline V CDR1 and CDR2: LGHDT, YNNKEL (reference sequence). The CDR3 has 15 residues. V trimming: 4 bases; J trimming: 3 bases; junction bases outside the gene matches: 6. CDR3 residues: CASSLPGQGDYGYTF. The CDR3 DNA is TGTGCCAGCAGCCTCCCGGGACAGGGCGACTATGGCTACACCTTC.

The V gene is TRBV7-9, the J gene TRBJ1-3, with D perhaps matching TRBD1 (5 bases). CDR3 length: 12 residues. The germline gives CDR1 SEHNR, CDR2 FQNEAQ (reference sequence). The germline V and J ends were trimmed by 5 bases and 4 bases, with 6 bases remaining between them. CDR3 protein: CASSRGGNTIYF. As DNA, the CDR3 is TGTGCCAGCAGCCGGGGGGGAAACACCATATATTTT.

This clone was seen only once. The CDR3 sequence: CASSQSQGQTEAFF. CDR3 sequence (DNA): TGTGCCAGCTCACAGTCGCAGGGGCAGACTGAAGCTTTCTTT. The chain recombines TRBV18 with TRBJ1-1; D might be TRBD1 (6 bases). The CDR3 covers 14 residues. V dropped 4 bases and J dropped 5 bases, with 14 bases sitting between them. The germline gives CDR1 KGHSH, CDR2 LQKENI.

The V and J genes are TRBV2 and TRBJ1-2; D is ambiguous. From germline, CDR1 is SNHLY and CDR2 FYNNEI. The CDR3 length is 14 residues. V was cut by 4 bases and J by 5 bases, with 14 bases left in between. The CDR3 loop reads CASSVRTAGYGYTF. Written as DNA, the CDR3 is TGTGCCAGCAGTGTTCGTACAGCGGGGTATGGCTACACCTTC.

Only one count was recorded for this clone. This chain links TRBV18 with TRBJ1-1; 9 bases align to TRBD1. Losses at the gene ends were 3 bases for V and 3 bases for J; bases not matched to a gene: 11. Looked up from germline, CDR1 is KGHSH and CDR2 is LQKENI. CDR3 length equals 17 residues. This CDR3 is CASSPRQGGTLYTEAFF. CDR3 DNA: TGTGCCAGCTCACCCCGACAGGGGGGTACCTTGTACACTGAAGCTTTCTTT.

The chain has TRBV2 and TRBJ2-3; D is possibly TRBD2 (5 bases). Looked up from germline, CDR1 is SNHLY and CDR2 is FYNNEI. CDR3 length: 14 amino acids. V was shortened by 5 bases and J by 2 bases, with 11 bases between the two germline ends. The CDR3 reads CASSRLISTDTQYF. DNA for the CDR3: TGTGCCAGCAGTCGACTAATTTCCACAGATACGCAGTATTTT.

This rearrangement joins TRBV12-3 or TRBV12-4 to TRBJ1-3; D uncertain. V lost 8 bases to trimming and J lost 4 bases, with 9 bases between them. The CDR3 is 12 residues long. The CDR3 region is CASLLIGNTIYF. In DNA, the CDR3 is TGTGCCAGCCTTCTCATAGGAAACACCATATATTTT.

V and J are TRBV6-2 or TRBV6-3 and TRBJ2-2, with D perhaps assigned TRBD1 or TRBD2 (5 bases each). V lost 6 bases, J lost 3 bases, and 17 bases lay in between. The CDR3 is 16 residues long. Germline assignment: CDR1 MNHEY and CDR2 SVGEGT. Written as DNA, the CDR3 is TGTGCCAGCAGCACTACCGGGACGGCTCACACCGGGGAGCTGTTTTTT. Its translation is CASSTTGTAHTGELFF.

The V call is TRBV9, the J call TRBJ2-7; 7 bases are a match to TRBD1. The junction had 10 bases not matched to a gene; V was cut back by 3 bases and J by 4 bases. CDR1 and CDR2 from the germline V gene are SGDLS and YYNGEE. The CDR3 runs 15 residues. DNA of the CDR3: TGTGCCAGCAGCGCTGGGACAGCGGCTCTGTACGAGCAGTACTTC. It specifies CASSAGTAALYEQYF.

The CDR3 loop is CSVEKSRDLYGYTF. CDR3 coding DNA: TGCAGCGTTGAAAAAAGCAGAGACCTGTATGGCTACACCTTC. The V call is TRBV29-1, the J call TRBJ1-2; D is uncertain. CDR3 length equals 14 residues. V lost 2 bases, J lost 5 bases, and 15 bases lay in between. Germline V gives CDR1 SQVTM, CDR2 ANQGSEA.

The CDR3 is CASSLKGQIDYNSPLHF. DNA of the CDR3: TGCGCCAGCAGCTTAAAGGGACAGATCGATTATAATTCACCCCTCCACTTT. The chain joins TRBV5-1 to TRBJ1-6, with 7 bases matching TRBD1. After removal of 2 bases from V and 4 bases from J, the junction contained 9 bases not matched to a gene. CDR3 length: 17 amino acids. Germline loops: CDR1 SGHRS, CDR2 YFSETQ.

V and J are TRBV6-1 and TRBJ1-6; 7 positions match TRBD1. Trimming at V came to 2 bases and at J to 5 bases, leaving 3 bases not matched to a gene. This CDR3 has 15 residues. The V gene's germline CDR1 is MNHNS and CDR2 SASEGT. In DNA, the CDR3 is TGTGCCAGCAGTGAACAGGGGGTACATAATTCACCCCTCCACTTT. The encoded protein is CASSEQGVHNSPLHF.

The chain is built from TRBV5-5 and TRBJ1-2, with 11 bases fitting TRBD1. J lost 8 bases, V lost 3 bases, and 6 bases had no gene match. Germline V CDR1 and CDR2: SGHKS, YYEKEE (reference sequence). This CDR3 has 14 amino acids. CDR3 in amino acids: CASSSRTGGYGYTF. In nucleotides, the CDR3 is TGTGCCAGCAGCTCCCGGACAGGGGGCTACGGCTACACCTTC.

The CDR3 region has the DNA TGTGCCAGCAGTTTCAACAGGGCTTTTAACTATGGCTACACCTTC. Translating gives CASSFNRAFNYGYTF. The chain links TRBV9 to TRBJ1-2; weak D call: TRBD1 (6 bases). The CDR3 contains 15 residues. From germline, CDR1 is SGDLS and CDR2 YYNGEE. V was cut by 5 bases and J by 1 base, with 15 bases left in between. Complete variable domain (other parts from reference TRBV9 and TRBJ1-2): DSGVTQTPKHLITATGQRVTLRCSPRSGDLSVYWYQQSLDQGLQFLIQYYNGEERAKGNILERFSAQQFPDLHSELNLSSLELGDSALYFCASSFNRAFNYGYTFGSGTRLTVV.

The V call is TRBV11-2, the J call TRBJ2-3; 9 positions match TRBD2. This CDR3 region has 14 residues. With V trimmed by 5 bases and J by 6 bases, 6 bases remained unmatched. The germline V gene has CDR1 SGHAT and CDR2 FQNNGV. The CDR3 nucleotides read TGTGCCAGCAGCCCCGGGACTAGCTCGGATACGCAGTATTTT. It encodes CASSPGTSSDTQYF.

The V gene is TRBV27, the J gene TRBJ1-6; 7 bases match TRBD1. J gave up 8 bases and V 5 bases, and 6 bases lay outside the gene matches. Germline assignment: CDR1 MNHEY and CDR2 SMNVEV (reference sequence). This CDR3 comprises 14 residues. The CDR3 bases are TGTGCCAGCAGTCAAAAAACAGGGGATTCACCCCTCCACTTT. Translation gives CASSQKTGDSPLHF.

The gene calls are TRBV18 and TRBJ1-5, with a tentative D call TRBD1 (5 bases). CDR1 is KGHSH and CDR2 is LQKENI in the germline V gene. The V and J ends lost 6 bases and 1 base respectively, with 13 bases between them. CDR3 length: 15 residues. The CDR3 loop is CASSARGRSNQPQHF. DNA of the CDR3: TGTGCCAGCTCCGCCCGGGGACGGAGCAATCAGCCCCAGCATTTT.